What follows is one TCR beta chain and its context. The source of the sample is a study of blood T cell repertoires in COVID-19. Looked up from germline, CDR1 is SGHAT and CDR2 is FQNNGV. The CDR3 loop spans 13 amino acids. Trimming stripped 1 base from V and 4 bases from J, with 7 bases between. Here immunoSEQ multiplex PCR was the method, and the copy in TCRdb shows in-frame clones only, minus some. The table includes 250,000 to 300,000 clones, 86% detected once. The TCR sequence derives from a woman aged 25 to 45 with active or convalescent COVID-19. The source material was peripheral blood. The chain joins TRBV11-2 to TRBJ1-2; no clear D gene. The CDR3 here is CASSLGGLYGYTF. CDR3 nucleotides: TGTGCCAGCAGCTTAGGCGGACTCTATGGCTACACCTTC.